This passage covers 26 T cell receptor beta chains from one sample sequenced in a study of shared clonotypes between healthy human individuals. Assay used: immunoSEQ multiplex PCR; TCRdb lists only in-frame clones, some missing. Of roughly 1,600,000 clones in the sample, approximately 98.5% were seen once. Sequencing used naive CD4+ T cells sorted from blood. Specified subset: CD45RA+ positively selected. The receptors originated from a man aged 30 to 45 in good health.

This rearrangement joins TRBV4-3 to TRBJ1-5; TRBD1 might be the D (5 bases). Germline lookup yields CDR1 LGHNA and CDR2 YSLEER. The CDR3 has 16 amino acids. With 0 bases removed from V and 3 bases from J, the gap between germline ends came to 12 bases. The CDR3 bases are TGCGCCAGCAGCCAAGATAACCGACAGCTCAATCAGCCCCAGCATTTT. Protein sequence: CASSQDNRQLNQPQHF.

The CDR3 DNA follows: TGTGCCAGCAGCCAAGAACTAGGGGGAACCACCGGGGAGCTGTTTTTT. The encoded protein is CASSQELGGTTGELFF. The chain recombines TRBV14 with TRBJ2-2; a possible D gene is TRBD1 (6 bases). V lost 0 bases to trimming and J lost 4 bases, with 12 bases between them. The CDR3 covers 16 residues. Germline CDR1 SGHDN, CDR2 FVKESK. The full variable domain, with the rest looked up from reference TRBV14 and TRBJ2-2, is EAGVTQFPSHSVIEKGQTVTLRCDPISGHDNLYWYRRVMGKEIKFLLHFVKESKQDESGMPNNRFLAERTGGTYSTLKVQPAELEDSGVYFCASSQELGGTTGELFFGEGSRLTVL.

The chain combines TRBV5-5 with TRBJ2-1; D remains unclear. Trimming took off 1 base at V and 4 bases at J, with 9 bases between the two ends. The CDR3 is 14 amino acids. Germline CDR1 reads SGHKS; CDR2 reads YYEKEE (reference sequence). As DNA, the CDR3 is TGTGCCAGCAGCTTGACCCGGGTTTACAATGAGCAGTTCTTC. Translating gives CASSLTRVYNEQFF.

With regard to this clone: Other DNA sequences in the same sample also yield this CDR3. This rearrangement joins TRBV18 to TRBJ1-1, with D uncertain. CDR1 KGHSH and CDR2 LQKENI come from the germline V gene. The V and J ends lost 2 bases and 0 bases respectively, with 4 bases between them. The length of the CDR3 is 13 residues. This CDR3 reads CASSPGLNTEAFF. CDR3 nucleotide sequence: TGTGCCAGCTCACCAGGCCTGAACACTGAAGCTTTCTTT.

The rearrangement links TRBV18 to TRBJ2-7, with a weak D call TRBD1 (5 bases). CDR3 size: 13 residues. Germline V gives CDR1 KGHSH, CDR2 LQKENI. Trimming stripped 6 bases from V and 8 bases from J, with 17 bases between. The CDR3 DNA is TGTGCCAGCTCCCAAGAATTACAGGCAAAGCAGTACTTC. Protein product: CASSQELQAKQYF.

The V call is TRBV5-1, the J call TRBJ2-7; TRBD1 or TRBD2 may be the D gene (5 bases each). Germline V gene data show CDR1 as SGHRS and CDR2 as YFSETQ. This CDR3 comprises 15 residues. V was cut by 4 bases and J by 1 base, with 15 bases left in between. The CDR3 here is CASSTLRDESYEQYF. CDR3 DNA sequence: TGCGCCAGCAGCACCCTTAGGGACGAGTCCTACGAGCAGTACTTC.

This rearrangement joins TRBV7-7 to TRBJ2-5; D call uncertain. This CDR3 has 15 residues. Germline V gene lookup returns CDR1 SSHAT and CDR2 FNYEAQ (reference sequence). V dropped 5 bases and J dropped 2 bases, with 15 bases sitting between them. CDR3 coding DNA: TGTGCCAGCAGCCCCTCCCCCGGTAGGCAAGAGACCCAGTACTTC. Translating gives CASSPSPGRQETQYF.

The CDR3 region has the DNA TGTGCCAGTCATGACCCTGGACTAGCCAGCTCCTACGAGCAGTACTTC. Amino acid sequence: CASHDPGLASSYEQYF. The chain links TRBV28 to TRBJ2-7; 8 bases are a match to TRBD2. Germline values: CDR1 MDHEN, CDR2 SYDVKM. J lost 0 bases, V lost 9 bases, and 13 bases had no gene match. The CDR3 is made up of 16 amino acids.

V usage is TRBV27 and J usage is TRBJ2-1; 7 nucleotides align to TRBD2. Germline lookup yields CDR1 MNHEY and CDR2 SMNVEV (reference sequence). V was pared by 8 bases and J by 5 bases, with 6 bases of the junction left unmatched. The CDR3 runs to 13 residues. CDR3 sequence: CASGRTRDNEQFF. In DNA form, the CDR3 reads TGTGCCAGCGGCCGGACTAGGGACAATGAGCAGTTCTTC.

The CDR3 region has the DNA TGTGCCAGCGCCCAGGGTGGTATCTACAATGAGCAGTTCTTC. Amino acids: CASAQGGIYNEQFF. This rearrangement joins TRBV21-1 to TRBJ2-1; the table assigns TRBD1, which was not confirmed against the DNA. TRBV21-1 is recorded as a pseudogene. This CDR3 has 14 amino acids.

This clone was observed a single time. The V call is TRBV29-1, the J call TRBJ2-7, with 9 bases that match TRBD2. The CDR3 totals 14 residues. Germline V gene sequence: CDR1 SQVTM, CDR2 ANQGSEA. V lost 4 bases and J lost 1; bases outside the gene matches: 5. This CDR3 reads CSVGGRAMSYEQYF. CDR3 nucleotide sequence: TGCAGCGTTGGCGGGAGGGCCATGTCCTACGAGCAGTACTTC.

The V gene is TRBV18, the J gene TRBJ2-1; D tentatively fits TRBD1 or TRBD2 (6 bases each). The CDR3 is 17 residues long. Trimming took 2 bases from V and 7 from J, leaving 21 bases between them. CDR1 KGHSH and CDR2 LQKENI come from the germline V gene. The CDR3, as DNA: TGTGCCAGCTCACCAATACCGGGACAAGCGACTAGAAATGAGCAGTTCTTC. Translating gives CASSPIPGQATRNEQFF. The full variable domain, its missing parts supplied by reference TRBV18 and TRBJ2-1, is NAGVMQNPRHLVRRRGQEARLRCSPMKGHSHVYWYRQLPEEGLKFMVYLQKENIIDESGMPKERFSAEFPKEGPSILRIQQVVRGDSAAYFCASSPIPGQATRNEQFFGPGTRLTVL.

V is TRBV4-1 and J is TRBJ1-2; D ambiguous. V was clipped by 0 bases and J by 0 bases, with 8 bases between them. Germline CDR1 MGHRA, CDR2 YSYEKL. The CDR3 length is 15 residues. CDR3 sequence (DNA): TGCGCCAGCAGCCAAGAGACTGCTTCTAACTATGGCTACACCTTC. Its translation: CASSQETASNYGYTF.

Concerning this clone: The same CDR3 arises from other DNA sequences in this sample as well. The CDR3: CASSFEGAGYGYTF. CDR3 bases: TGCGCCAGCAGCTTTGAGGGGGCTGGATATGGCTACACCTTC. V and J are TRBV5-1 and TRBJ1-2, with 7 bases lining up with TRBD1. The junction had 6 bases not matched to a gene; V was cut back by 2 bases and J by 5 bases. CDR3 length: 14 amino acids. Germline CDR1 SGHRS, CDR2 YFSETQ.

The rearrangement uses TRBV11-2 and TRBJ2-2; D is perhaps TRBD1 (6 bases). This CDR3 is 15 amino acids long. The V gene's germline CDR1 is SGHAT and CDR2 FQNNGV. V gave up 5 bases and J gave up 2 bases, with 12 bases separating them. CDR3 sequence: CASSPGTPNTGELFF. The CDR3 DNA sequence: TGTGCCAGCAGCCCGGGGACACCCAACACCGGGGAGCTGTTTTTT.

This chain links TRBV11-2 with TRBJ1-2; D ambiguous. CDR3 size: 15 residues. V gave up 1 base and J gave up 6 bases, with 15 bases separating them. Germline CDR1 SGHAT, CDR2 FQNNGV. CDR3 protein: CASSLAQNRNNGYTF. The CDR3 DNA follows: TGTGCCAGCAGCTTAGCTCAAAACAGAAATAATGGCTACACCTTC. Using reference TRBV11-2 and TRBJ1-2 for the parts outside the CDR3, the full variable domain is EAGVAQSPRYKIIEKRQSVAFWCNPISGHATLYWYQQILGQGPKLLIQFQNNGVVDDSQLPKDRFSAERLKGVDSTLKIQPAKLEDSAVYLCASSLAQNRNNGYTFGSGTRLTVV.

This chain links TRBV5-5 with TRBJ1-5, with D possibly matching TRBD1 (5 bases). Germline V CDR1 and CDR2: SGHKS, YYEKEE (reference sequence). The CDR3 runs to 16 residues. Trimming took 0 bases from V and 6 from J, leaving 16 bases between them. The CDR3 DNA sequence: TGTGCCAGCAGCTTGGAGGCTGGGGGGTCTGGTCAGCCCCAGCATTTT. Translating gives CASSLEAGGSGQPQHF.

This chain joins TRBV7-8 and TRBJ1-1, with a weak D call TRBD1 (5 bases). This CDR3 spans 17 amino acids. Germline V gene sequence: CDR1 SGHVS, CDR2 FQNEAQ. V shed 0 bases and J shed 1 base, with 15 bases lying between them. CDR3 sequence reads: CASSLAERQSWNTEAFF. The CDR3, as DNA: TGTGCCAGCAGCTTAGCTGAAAGACAGAGTTGGAACACTGAAGCTTTCTTT.

V and J are TRBV5-1 and TRBJ2-2; possible D gene TRBD1, 6 bases. V was shortened by 0 bases and J by 6 bases, with 18 bases between the two germline ends. The V gene's germline CDR1 is SGHRS and CDR2 YFSETQ. The CDR3 runs 17 residues. The CDR3 reads CASSLVPGAAMSGELFF. CDR3 nucleotide sequence: TGCGCCAGCAGCTTGGTTCCAGGGGCCGCGATGTCCGGGGAGCTGTTTTTT.

V and J are TRBV28 and TRBJ1-5; D is unresolved. V was clipped by 10 bases and J by 7 bases, with 14 bases between them. This CDR3 is built from 12 residues. The germline gives CDR1 MDHEN, CDR2 SYDVKM. The CDR3 loop reads CAIRSIGQPQHF. The CDR3 region has the DNA TGTGCCATTAGGTCGATAGGCCAGCCCCAGCATTTT.

The genes are TRBV9 and TRBJ2-7; D is ambiguous. V was trimmed by 0 bases and J by 3 bases, leaving 13 bases between them. The CDR3 runs 15 residues. Germline assignment: CDR1 SGDLS and CDR2 YYNGEE. The CDR3 reads CASSVGSDFNYEQYF. The CDR3 DNA reads as TGTGCCAGCAGCGTAGGGTCGGATTTCAACTACGAGCAGTACTTC.

CDR3 sequence: CASSLWGQGGNTIYF. As DNA, the CDR3 is TGTGCCAGCAGTTTGTGGGGACAGGGAGGAAACACCATATATTTT. The chain recombines TRBV28 with TRBJ1-3; 9 bases line up with TRBD1. CDR1 is MDHEN, CDR2 SYDVKM, per germline. Unmatched junction bases numbered 4, after V lost 3 bases and J lost 4 bases. The CDR3 covers 15 residues.

V usage is TRBV7-9 and J usage is TRBJ2-1, with a weak D call TRBD1 (6 bases). The CDR3 is 14 residues long. The V gene lost 2 bases and the J gene lost 5 bases, with 10 bases spanning the gap. Germline V gene sequence: CDR1 SEHNR, CDR2 FQNEAQ (reference sequence). Written as DNA, the CDR3 is TGTGCCAGCAGCTTAATGGGGGACAACAATGAGCAGTTCTTC. Its translation: CASSLMGDNNEQFF. The entire variable domain, with the rest obtained from reference TRBV7-9 and TRBJ2-1, is as follows: DTGVSQNPRHKITKRGQNVTFRCDPISEHNRLYWYRQTLGQGPEFLTYFQNEAQLEKSRLLSDRFSAERPKGSFSTLEIQRTEQGDSAMYLCASSLMGDNNEQFFGPGTRLTVL.

The gene calls are TRBV5-1 and TRBJ2-1, with 10 bases that match TRBD2. The CDR3 loop spans 15 amino acids. Germline values: CDR1 SGHRS, CDR2 YFSETQ. V shed 0 bases and J 9 bases; nucleotides not matched to a gene: 6. The CDR3 DNA reads as TGCGCCAGCAGCTTGGCGCTAGCGGGAGACGGTGAGCAGTTCTTC. It specifies CASSLALAGDGEQFF.

The CDR3 bases are TGTGCCAGCAGCGTCCGTGGGCGGGAGACCCAGTACTTC. Amino acids: CASSVRGRETQYF. V is TRBV9 and J is TRBJ2-5; D gene ambiguous. This CDR3 has 13 amino acids. Germline-derived CDR1 and CDR2 are SGDLS and YYNGEE. V shed 2 bases and J shed 5 bases, with 10 bases lying between them.

This rearrangement joins TRBV7-3 to TRBJ2-1, with TRBD2 identical over 11 bases. Germline V gene sequence: CDR1 SGHTA, CDR2 FQGTGA. The CDR3 is 20 amino acids. Trimming at V came to 2 bases and at J to 2 bases, leaving 14 bases not matched to a gene. CDR3 DNA: TGTGCCAGCAGCTTACTTCCTAGCGGGAGGCCAAAACAGACCTACAATGAGCAGTTCTTC. The encoded protein is CASSLLPSGRPKQTYNEQFF.